This T cell receptor (beta chain) derives from a study of blood T cell repertoires in COVID-19. Study summary: T cells, B-cell-depleted T cells, or PBMCs supplied cDNA or gDNA.

Source study methods: From reference gene primer amplification, estimates of nucleated cell counts were derived. Using immunoSEQ multiplex PCR, the repertoire was profiled, and TCRdb retains in-frame clones only, with some absent. That table is the source of V, J and clone size, and D and trimming were worked out from the DNA. The repertoire includes roughly 160,000 clones, around four fifths of them detected once, and roughly 8.4% sits in the top ten. This CDR3 contains 14 residues. V was shortened by 4 bases and J by 3 bases, with 13 bases between the two germline ends. Looked up from germline, CDR1 is SGHRS and CDR2 is YFSETQ.

The chain links TRBV5-1 to TRBJ1-1, with D hard to call. The specimen was peripheral blood. The sequence came from a woman aged 80 or over with COVID-19, enrolled during active disease. CDR3 sequence reads: CASSTRDGDTEAFF. For the CDR3, the DNA is TGCGCCAGCAGCACCCGGGATGGTGACACTGAAGCTTTCTTT. Looking up the rest from reference TRBV5-1 and TRBJ1-1 gives the full variable domain: KAGVTQTPRYLIKTRGQQVTLSCSPISGHRSVSWYQQTPGQGLQFLFEYFSETQRNKGNFPGRFSGRQFSNSRSEMNVSTLELGDSALYLCASSTRDGDTEAFFGQGTRLTVV.